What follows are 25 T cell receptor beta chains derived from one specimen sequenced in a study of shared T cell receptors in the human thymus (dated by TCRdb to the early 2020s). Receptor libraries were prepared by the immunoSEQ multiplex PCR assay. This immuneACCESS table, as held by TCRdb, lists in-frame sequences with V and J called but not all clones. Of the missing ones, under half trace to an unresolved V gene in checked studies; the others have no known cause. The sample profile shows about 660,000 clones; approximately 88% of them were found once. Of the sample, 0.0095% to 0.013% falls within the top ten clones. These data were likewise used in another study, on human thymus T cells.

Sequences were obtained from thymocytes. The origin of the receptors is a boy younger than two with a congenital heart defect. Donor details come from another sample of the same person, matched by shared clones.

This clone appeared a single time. CDR3 DNA sequence: TGTGCCAGCAGTTACTCGGGTAGCGCCCCCAATGAGCAGTTCTTC. Translation gives CASSYSGSAPNEQFF. The V and J genes are TRBV6-5 and TRBJ2-1, with D possibly TRBD2 on 5 matching bases. Germline V gene lookup returns CDR1 MNHEY and CDR2 SVGAGI. The CDR3 length is 15 residues. The V end lost 0 bases, the J end lost 6 bases, and 12 bases lay between the germline ends.

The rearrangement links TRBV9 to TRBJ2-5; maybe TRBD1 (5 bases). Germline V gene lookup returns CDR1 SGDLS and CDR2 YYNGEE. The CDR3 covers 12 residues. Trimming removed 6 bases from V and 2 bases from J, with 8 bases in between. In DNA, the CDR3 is TGTGCCAGCAAGGGGCTTCAAGAGACCCAGTACTTC. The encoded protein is CASKGLQETQYF.

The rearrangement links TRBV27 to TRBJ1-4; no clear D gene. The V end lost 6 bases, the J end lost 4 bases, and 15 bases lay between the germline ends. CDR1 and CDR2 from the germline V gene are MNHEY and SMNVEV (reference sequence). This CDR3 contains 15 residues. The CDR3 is CASSRNGVFNEKLFF. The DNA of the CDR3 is TGTGCCAGCAGCAGAAACGGGGTCTTTAATGAAAAACTGTTTTTT.

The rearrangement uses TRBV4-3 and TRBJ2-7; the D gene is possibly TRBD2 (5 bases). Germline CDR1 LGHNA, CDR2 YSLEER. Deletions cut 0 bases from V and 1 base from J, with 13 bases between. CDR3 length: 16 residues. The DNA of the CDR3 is TGCGCCAGCAGCCAAGATTGGCGGGTCCCTTCCTACGAGCAGTACTTC. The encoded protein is CASSQDWRVPSYEQYF.

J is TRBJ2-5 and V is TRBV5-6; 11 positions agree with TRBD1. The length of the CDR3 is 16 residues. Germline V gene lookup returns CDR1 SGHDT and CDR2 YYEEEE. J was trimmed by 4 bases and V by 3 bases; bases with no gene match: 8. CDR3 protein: CASSWASGTGGETQYF. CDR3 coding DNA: TGTGCCAGCAGCTGGGCCTCCGGGACAGGGGGAGAGACCCAGTACTTC.

CDR3 sequence reads: CASSYGGGRPSYGYTF. Written as DNA, the CDR3 is TGTGCCAGCAGTTACGGGGGGGGCAGACCCTCCTATGGCTACACCTTC. The genes are TRBV6-5 and TRBJ1-2; TRBD1 might be the D (6 bases). Trimming took off 2 bases at V and 4 bases at J, with 17 bases between the two ends. Germline V gene data show CDR1 as MNHEY and CDR2 as SVGAGI. This CDR3 has 16 amino acids.

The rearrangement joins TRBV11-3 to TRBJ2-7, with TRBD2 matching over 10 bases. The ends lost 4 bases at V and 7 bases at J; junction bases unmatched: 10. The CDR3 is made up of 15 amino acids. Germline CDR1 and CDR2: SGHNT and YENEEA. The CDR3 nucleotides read TGTGCCAGCAGCTCTCGAGCGGGAGGGCCGTGTGAGCAGTACTTC. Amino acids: CASSSRAGGPCEQYF.

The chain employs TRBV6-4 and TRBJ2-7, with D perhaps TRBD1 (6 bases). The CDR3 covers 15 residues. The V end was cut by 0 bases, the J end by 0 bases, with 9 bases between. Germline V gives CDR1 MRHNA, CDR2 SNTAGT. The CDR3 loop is CASSDSTGLSYEQYF. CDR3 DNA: TGTGCCAGCAGTGACTCGACAGGCCTCTCCTACGAGCAGTACTTC.

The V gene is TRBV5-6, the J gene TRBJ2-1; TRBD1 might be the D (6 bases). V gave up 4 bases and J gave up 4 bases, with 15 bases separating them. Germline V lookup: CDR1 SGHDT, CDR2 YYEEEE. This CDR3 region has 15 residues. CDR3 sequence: CASSLNGTCYNEQFF. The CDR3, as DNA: TGTGCCAGCAGCCTTAACGGGACATGTTACAATGAGCAGTTCTTC.

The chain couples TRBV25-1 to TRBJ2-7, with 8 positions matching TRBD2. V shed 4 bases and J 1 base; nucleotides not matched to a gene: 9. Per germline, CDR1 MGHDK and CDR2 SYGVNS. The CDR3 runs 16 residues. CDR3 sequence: CASSGGRNRRSYEQYF. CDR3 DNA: TGTGCCAGCAGTGGCGGGAGGAATAGGAGGTCCTACGAGCAGTACTTC.

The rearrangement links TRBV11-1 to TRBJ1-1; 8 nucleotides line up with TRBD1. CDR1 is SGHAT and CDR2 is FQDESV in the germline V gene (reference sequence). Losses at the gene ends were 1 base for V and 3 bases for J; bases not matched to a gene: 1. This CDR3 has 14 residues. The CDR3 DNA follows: TGTGCCAGCAGCTTAGAACAGGGGGACACTGAAGCTTTCTTT. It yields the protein CASSLEQGDTEAFF.

The chain's CDR3 is CASSLGVAVTDTQYF. The DNA of the CDR3 is TGCGCCAGCAGCTTGGGAGTAGCGGTCACAGATACGCAGTATTTT. V gene TRBV5-1 combines with J gene TRBJ2-3; possible D gene TRBD2, 6 bases. This CDR3 contains 15 residues. Germline V lookup: CDR1 SGHRS, CDR2 YFSETQ. Between the trimmed V and J ends, which lost 0 bases and 2 bases, there was a span of 10 bases.

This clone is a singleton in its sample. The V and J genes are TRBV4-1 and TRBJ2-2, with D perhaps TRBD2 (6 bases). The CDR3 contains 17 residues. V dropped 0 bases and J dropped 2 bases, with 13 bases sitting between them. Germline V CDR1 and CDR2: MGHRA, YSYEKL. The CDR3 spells CASSQEEGLYNTGELFF. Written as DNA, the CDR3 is TGCGCCAGCAGCCAAGAGGAGGGGTTATATAACACCGGGGAGCTGTTTTTT.

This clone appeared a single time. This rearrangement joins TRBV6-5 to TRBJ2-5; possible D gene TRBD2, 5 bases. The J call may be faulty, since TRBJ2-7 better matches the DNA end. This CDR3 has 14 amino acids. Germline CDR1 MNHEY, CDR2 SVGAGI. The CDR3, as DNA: TGTGCCAGCAGCATCGGACTGCCTACCTCCGAGCAGTACTTC. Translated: CASSIGLPTSEQYF.

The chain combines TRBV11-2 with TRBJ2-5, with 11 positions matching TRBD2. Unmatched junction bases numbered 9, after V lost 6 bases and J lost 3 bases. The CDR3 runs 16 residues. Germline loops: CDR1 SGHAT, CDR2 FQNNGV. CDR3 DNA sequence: TGTGCCAGCAGTTTTCGCCTACTAGCGGGAGAAGAGACCCAGTACTTC. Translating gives CASSFRLLAGEETQYF.

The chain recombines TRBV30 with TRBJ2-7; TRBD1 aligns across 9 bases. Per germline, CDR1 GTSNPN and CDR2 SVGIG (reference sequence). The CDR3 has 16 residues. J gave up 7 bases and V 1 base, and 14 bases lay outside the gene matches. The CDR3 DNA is TGTGCCTGGAGTGAAGGACAGGGGTGGGGTCTGGAGGAGCAGTACTTC. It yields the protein CAWSEGQGWGLEEQYF.

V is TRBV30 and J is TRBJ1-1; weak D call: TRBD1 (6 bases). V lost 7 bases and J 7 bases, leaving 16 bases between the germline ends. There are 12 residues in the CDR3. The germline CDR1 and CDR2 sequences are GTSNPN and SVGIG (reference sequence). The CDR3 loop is CALTGPNGEAFF. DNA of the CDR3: TGTGCCTTGACAGGCCCAAACGGTGAAGCTTTCTTT.

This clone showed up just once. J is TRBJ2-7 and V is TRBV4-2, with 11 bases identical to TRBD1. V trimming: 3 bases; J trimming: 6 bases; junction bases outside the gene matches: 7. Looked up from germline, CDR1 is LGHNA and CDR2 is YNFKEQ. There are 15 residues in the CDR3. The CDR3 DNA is TGTGCCAGCAGCCAGCCGGGACAGGGGGGTTCCGAGCAGTACTTC. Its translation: CASSQPGQGGSEQYF.

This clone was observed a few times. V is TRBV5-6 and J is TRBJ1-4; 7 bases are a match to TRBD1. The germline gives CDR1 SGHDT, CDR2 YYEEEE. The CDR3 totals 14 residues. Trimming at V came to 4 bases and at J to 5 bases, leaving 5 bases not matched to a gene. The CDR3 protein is CASSPGQRNEKLFF. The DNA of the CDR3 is TGTGCCAGCAGCCCGGGACAGAGAAATGAAAAACTGTTTTTT.

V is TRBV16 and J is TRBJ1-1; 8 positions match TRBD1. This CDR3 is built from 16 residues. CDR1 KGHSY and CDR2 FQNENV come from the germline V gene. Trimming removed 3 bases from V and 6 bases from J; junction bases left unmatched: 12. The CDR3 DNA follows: TGTGCCAGCAGCCAGCCCGTCAGGGGGCTCGGGGCTGAAGCTTTCTTT. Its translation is CASSQPVRGLGAEAFF.

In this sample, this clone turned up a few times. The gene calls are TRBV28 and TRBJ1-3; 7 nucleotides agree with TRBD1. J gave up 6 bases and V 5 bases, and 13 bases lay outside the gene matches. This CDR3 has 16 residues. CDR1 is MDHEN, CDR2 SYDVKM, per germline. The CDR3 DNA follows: TGTGCCAGCAGTCTATACCAGGGGGAAGGTCCAAACACCATATATTTT. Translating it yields CASSLYQGEGPNTIYF.

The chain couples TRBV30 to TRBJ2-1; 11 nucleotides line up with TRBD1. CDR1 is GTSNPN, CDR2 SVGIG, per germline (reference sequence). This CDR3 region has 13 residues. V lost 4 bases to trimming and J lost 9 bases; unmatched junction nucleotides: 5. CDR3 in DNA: TGTGCCTGGATCCCGGGACAGGGGGGTGAGCAGTTCTTC. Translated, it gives CAWIPGQGGEQFF.

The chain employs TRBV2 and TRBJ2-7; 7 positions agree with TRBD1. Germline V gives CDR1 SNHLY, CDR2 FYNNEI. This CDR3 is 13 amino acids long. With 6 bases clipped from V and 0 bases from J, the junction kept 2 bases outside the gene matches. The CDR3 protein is CASRGDSSYEQYF. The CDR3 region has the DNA TGTGCCAGCAGGGGGGACAGCTCCTACGAGCAGTACTTC. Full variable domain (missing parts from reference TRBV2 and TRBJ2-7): EPEVTQTPSHQVTQMGQEVILRCVPISNHLYFYWYRQILGQKVEFLVSFYNNEISEKSEIFDDQFSVERPDGSNFTLKIRSTKLEDSAMYFCASRGDSSYEQYFGPGTRLTVT.

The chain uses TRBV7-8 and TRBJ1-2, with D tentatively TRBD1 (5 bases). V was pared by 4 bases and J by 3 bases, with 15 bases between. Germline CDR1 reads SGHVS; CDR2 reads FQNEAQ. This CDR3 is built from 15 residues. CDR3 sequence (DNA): TGTGCCAGCAGCTCCGGGGGGTTGACCGACTATGGCTACACCTTC. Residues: CASSSGGLTDYGYTF.

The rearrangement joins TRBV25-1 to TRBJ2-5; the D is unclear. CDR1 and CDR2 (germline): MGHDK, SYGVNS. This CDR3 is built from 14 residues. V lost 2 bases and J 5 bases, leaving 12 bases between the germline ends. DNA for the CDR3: TGTGCCAGCAGTGAAGAGAAGCGCCACGAGACCCAGTACTTC. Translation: CASSEEKRHETQYF.